This TCR beta chain emerged from a study of blood T cell repertoires in COVID-19. As for the study in general: Sites in the United States, Italy and Spain provided acute and convalescent COVID-19 samples. The analysed material was cDNA or gDNA that came from T cells, B-cell-depleted T cells, or PBMCs.

Per the original data handling: Cell counts per sample came from amplifying reference gene primers. Method: immunoSEQ multiplex PCR; TCRdb's copy keeps in-frame clones and lacks some. The V and J calls and clone size are taken from that table; D and trimming were inferred from the DNA. This table has 210,000 or so clones, 70% to 90% appearing once. This clone is a singleton in its sample. Per germline, CDR1 SSHAT and CDR2 FNYEAQ (reference sequence). The CDR3 is made up of 16 amino acids. V lost 5 bases, J lost 2 bases, and 11 bases stayed unmatched. Material: peripheral blood. This sequence originates from a woman in her forties who had recovered from COVID-19. V and J are TRBV7-7 and TRBJ2-5; 7 bases are shared with TRBD2. The CDR3: CASSPIWAGVQETQYF. CDR3 nucleotide sequence: TGTGCCAGCAGCCCCATTTGGGCGGGGGTTCAAGAGACCCAGTACTTC.